There are many counts of the clone carrying this TCR beta chain. The antigen remains unidentified. The germline V gene has CDR1 SGDLS and CDR2 YYNGEE. This CDR3 is built from 15 residues. Trimming took 3 bases from V and 1 from J; bases not matched to a gene: 6. TCR beta CDR3 regions were amplified from RNA transcripts. First-round RT-PCR targeting the TCR CDR3 was performed with the HTBI primer set. Each CDR3 protein gets one entry after TCRdb re-called the multiplex PCR reads with MiXCR. In the table there are about 540,000 distinct CDR3 sequences, 46% of which are singletons. The data are from a study of T cells in Graves' hyperthyroidism and ophthalmopathy. The study excluded patients with uncontrolled infection, other autoimmune disease, pregnancy or lactation. Thyroid ultrasound and orbital computed tomography, with clinical symptoms and serum thyroxine and TRAb, informed diagnoses. Study observations and caveats: Most thyroid clonotypes that were expanded above 0.001 also turned up in blood. Patients with ophthalmopathy were separated from those with stable hyperthyroidism by a 13 V-J model.

The chain uses TRBV9 and TRBJ2-7, with 8 bases that match TRBD1. Sequencing was done on a sample of peripheral blood or thyroid tissue (not recorded which). The sequence came from a woman between 18 and 29 years old with Graves' hyperthyroidism. CDR3 bases: TGTGCCAGCAGCGCAGGACAGGGTAAATCCTACGAGCAGTACTTC. Translated: CASSAGQGKSYEQYF.